This is a list of T cell receptor beta chains from one sample in a study of cytomegalovirus exposure and HLA in healthy donors. TCRdb's copy holds only in-frame clones and misses some; the assay was immunoSEQ multiplex PCR. The repertoire holds 130,000 to 150,000 clones, with approximately 80% as singletons. Sequencing used PBMCs. The receptors were sampled from a boy aged 2-15 years in good health and CMV-seronegative. The CDR3 runs from the conserved cysteine through the conserved F or W. The D gene is left open where the match is weak. Part of the rows lack a size; the others show once, few, many or a class for expanded clones.

DNA	CDR3	J	size	V	D
TGTGCCAGCAGTTACTCGCAGGGGCGAGGAAACACCATATATTTT	CASSYSQGRGNTIYF	TRBJ1-3	NA	TRBV6-6	NA
TGTGCCAGCAGTGAAGTTACAGCTTTAGTGCGCGCGTTTGTGGATTTT	CASSEVTALVRAFVDF	TRBJ2-3	NA	TRBV6-1	NA
TGCGCCAGCACCCTCTCGAGATGTGGAGGAGGTCAGCCCCAGCATTTT	CASTLSRCGGGQPQHF	TRBJ1-5	few	TRBV5-1	NA
TGCGCCAGCAGCCAAGATTCCGGGACAGGGACCTACAATGAGCAGTTCTTC	CASSQDSGTGTYNEQFF	TRBJ2-1	NA	TRBV4-1	TRBD1
TGTGCCAGCAGCTTAAGAGGGGGCCCAGGCTATGGCTACACCTTC	CASSLRGGPGYGYTF	TRBJ1-2	once	TRBV13	TRBD1
TGTGCCAGCAGCGCAGGGACTGAAGCTTTCTTT	CASSAGTEAFF	TRBJ1-1	NA	TRBV9	NA
TGTGCCAGCAGTTTTAGCAGCGCTGGCGAGCAGTACTTC	CASSFSSAGEQYF	TRBJ2-7	NA	TRBV27	NA
TGTGCCAGCAGTCCCTTGACAGGGATCGGCCGTGGAAACACCATATATTTT	CASSPLTGIGRGNTIYF	TRBJ1-3	NA	TRBV27	TRBD1
TGTGCCAGCAGCGAAAACCTACTCGTCGGGAGCGAAGCTTTCTTT	CASSENLLVGSEAFF	TRBJ1-1	NA	TRBV6-5	NA
TGTGCCAGCAGCTTCGAACAGGGGGTGCGGTTCTTC	CASSFEQGVRFF	TRBJ2-1	NA	TRBV7-3	TRBD1
TGTGCCAGCAGCTCGGACAGGGCCCTCAGCTCCTACGAGCAGTACTTC	CASSSDRALSSYEQYF	TRBJ2-7	NA	TRBV11-3	TRBD1
TGTGCCAGCAGCAAACGACCCGGGACAGATAATTCACCCCTCCACTTT	CASSKRPGTDNSPLHF	TRBJ1-6	once	TRBV9	TRBD1
TGTGCCAGCGCCAGGGCCGGAGGCAATCAGCCCCAGCATTTT	CASARAGGNQPQHF	TRBJ1-5	once	TRBV6-5	NA
TGTGCCAGCAGCTCATCTAGGATGAGCTCCTACAATGAGCAGTTCTTC	CASSSSRMSSYNEQFF	TRBJ2-1	few	TRBV9	NA
TGTGCCAGCAATTGGGAGGGCGTGAATGAGCAGTTCTTC	CASNWEGVNEQFF	TRBJ2-1	NA	TRBV2	TRBD2
TGTGCCAGCAGTGAACAGGGTAGGGTGGGTCGCTATGGCTACACCTTC	CASSEQGRVGRYGYTF	TRBJ1-2	NA	TRBV25-1	NA
TGTGCCAGCAGGGGGCTGGGGGAGACCCAGTACTTC	CASRGLGETQYF	TRBJ2-5	NA	TRBV27	NA
TGTGCCAGCAGCTTTCGGACTAGCGGGTTGCGGGGGGAGCTGTTTTTT	CASSFRTSGLRGELFF	TRBJ2-2	NA	TRBV13	TRBD2
TGTGCCAGCAGTCATGGGGGAGGGGATGGGGATACGCAGTATTTT	CASSHGGGDGDTQYF	TRBJ2-3	NA	TRBV25-1	TRBD2
TGTGCCAGTAGTATCGGACAGGGGGAGATCGGGGAGCTGTTTTTT	CASSIGQGEIGELFF	TRBJ2-2	once	TRBV19	TRBD1
TGTGCCACCAGCAGAGCGCCCAAGACTAGCGGGCGCCCAGACACGCAGTATTTT	CATSRAPKTSGRPDTQYF	TRBJ2-3	NA	TRBV15	TRBD2
TGTGCCAGCAGTGATTCAGGATATGGCTACACCTTC	CASSDSGYGYTF	TRBJ1-2	NA	TRBV6-5	NA
TGTGCCGGGACTCAAGTTTTTGATCCTCTTTCCGAGCAGTACTTC	CAGTQVFDPLSEQYF	TRBJ2-7	once	TRBV6-1	NA
TGTGCCAGCAGCCCAAGAACTGGGGACAGACGATTCTACGAGCAGTACTTC	CASSPRTGDRRFYEQYF	TRBJ2-7	NA	TRBV7-2	TRBD1
TGTGCCAGCAGCTTGGGGACAGTCTCCTACGAGCAGTACTTC	CASSLGTVSYEQYF	TRBJ2-7	NA	TRBV11-2	TRBD1
TGTGCCAGCAGCAAATCCCTATCCTTCACCGGGGAGCTGTTTTTT	CASSKSLSFTGELFF	TRBJ2-2	few	TRBV21-1	NA
TGTGCCACGGGACAGGGGGCTTACAATGAGCAGTTCTTC	CATGQGAYNEQFF	TRBJ2-1	once	TRBV6-1	TRBD1
TGTGCCAGCAGTGAGGAGGGTGACAGGGTTTACGAGCAGTACTTC	CASSEEGDRVYEQYF	TRBJ2-7	NA	TRBV2	NA
TGTGCCAGCAGCCCTAATCCCCCCGGGTCGCCATACAATGAGCAGTTCTTC	CASSPNPPGSPYNEQFF	TRBJ2-1	once	TRBV7-3	NA